This passage covers 5 T cell receptor beta chains from one sample sequenced in a study of blood T cell repertoires in COVID-19. The method was immunoSEQ multiplex PCR; TCRdb's version includes in-frame clones alone and lacks a portion of them. The sample contains over 200,000 clones, 60% to 75% of which appear only once. Sequenced sample: peripheral blood. The receptor set was obtained from an elderly woman with acute or convalescent COVID-19.

V is TRBV21-1 and J is TRBJ2-3; TRBD2 was called by the table and not checked on the DNA. TRBV21-1 is assigned pseudogene status. The CDR3 contains 14 residues. The CDR3 DNA follows: TGTGCCAGCAGCAACCCGGGGATCGCAGATACGCAGTATTTT. As protein: CASSNPGIADTQYF.

There are a few counts of this clone. This chain links TRBV28 with TRBJ2-7, with D possibly TRBD2 on 6 matching bases. The V and J ends lost 5 bases and 2 bases respectively, with 13 bases between them. From germline, CDR1 is MDHEN and CDR2 SYDVKM. The length of the CDR3 is 14 residues. The CDR3: CASSLTAGTYEQYF. The DNA for the CDR3 is TGTGCCAGCAGTCTTACCGCGGGAACCTACGAGCAGTACTTC.

The chain joins TRBV5-1 to TRBJ2-2, with D perhaps matching TRBD2 (6 bases). The CDR3 is 14 amino acids. Germline assignment: CDR1 SGHRS and CDR2 YFSETQ. Trimming removed 3 bases from V and 4 bases from J, with 10 bases in between. The CDR3 spells CASSSEGSTGELFF. The CDR3 region has the DNA TGCGCCAGCAGCTCGGAGGGGAGCACCGGGGAGCTGTTTTTT.

The CDR3 loop is CASSQGFGTSGGSQETQYF. CDR3 nucleotides: TGCGCCAGCAGCCAAGGGTTTGGGACTAGCGGGGGATCTCAAGAGACCCAGTACTTC. The gene calls are TRBV4-1 and TRBJ2-5; 14 positions agree with TRBD2. CDR3 size: 19 residues. CDR1 is MGHRA, CDR2 YSYEKL, per germline. V shed 1 base, J shed 2 bases, and the junction held 9 bases outside the gene matches.

This clone was observed many times. DNA of the CDR3: TGTGCCAGCAGCTTAGTATATGACAGGGGACTGCGGGAGCAGTACTTC. It specifies CASSLVYDRGLREQYF. The chain combines TRBV7-9 with TRBJ2-7; TRBD1 agrees at 8 bases. This CDR3 is built from 16 residues. V gave up 1 base and J gave up 7 bases; unmatched junction bases: 12. In germline, CDR1 is SEHNR, CDR2 FQNEAQ (reference sequence).